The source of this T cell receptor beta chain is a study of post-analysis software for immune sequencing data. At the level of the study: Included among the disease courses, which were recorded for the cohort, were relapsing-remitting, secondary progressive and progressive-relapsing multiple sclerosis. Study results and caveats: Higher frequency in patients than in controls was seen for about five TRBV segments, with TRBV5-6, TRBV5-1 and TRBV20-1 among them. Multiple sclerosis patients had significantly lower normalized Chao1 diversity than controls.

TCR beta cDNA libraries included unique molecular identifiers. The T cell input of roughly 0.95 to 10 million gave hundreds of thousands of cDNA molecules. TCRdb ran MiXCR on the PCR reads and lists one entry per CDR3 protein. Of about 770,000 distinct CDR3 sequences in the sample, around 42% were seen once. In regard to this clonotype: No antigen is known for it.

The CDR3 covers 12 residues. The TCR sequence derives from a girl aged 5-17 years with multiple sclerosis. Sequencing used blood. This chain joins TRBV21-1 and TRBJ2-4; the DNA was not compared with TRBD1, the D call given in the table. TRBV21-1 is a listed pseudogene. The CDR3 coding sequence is TGTGCCAGATGGGACAGGGGAAACATTCAGTACTTC. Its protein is CARWDRGNIQYF.